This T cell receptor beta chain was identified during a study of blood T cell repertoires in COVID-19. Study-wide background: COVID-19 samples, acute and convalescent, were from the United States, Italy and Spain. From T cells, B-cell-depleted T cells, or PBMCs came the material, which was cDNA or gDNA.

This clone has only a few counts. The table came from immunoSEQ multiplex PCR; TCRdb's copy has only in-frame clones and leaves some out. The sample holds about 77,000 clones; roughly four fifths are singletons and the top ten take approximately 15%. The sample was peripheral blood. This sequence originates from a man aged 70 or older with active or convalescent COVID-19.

In DNA, the CDR3 is TGTGCCACCAGTGATTTGACAGAGTTAGGAAACACCATATATTTT. Its protein product is CATSDLTELGNTIYF. This chain connects TRBV24-1 to TRBJ1-3; D not certain. This CDR3 is 15 amino acids long. Germline loops: CDR1 KGHDR, CDR2 SFDVKD. V lost 0 bases, J lost 4 bases, and 9 bases lay in between.